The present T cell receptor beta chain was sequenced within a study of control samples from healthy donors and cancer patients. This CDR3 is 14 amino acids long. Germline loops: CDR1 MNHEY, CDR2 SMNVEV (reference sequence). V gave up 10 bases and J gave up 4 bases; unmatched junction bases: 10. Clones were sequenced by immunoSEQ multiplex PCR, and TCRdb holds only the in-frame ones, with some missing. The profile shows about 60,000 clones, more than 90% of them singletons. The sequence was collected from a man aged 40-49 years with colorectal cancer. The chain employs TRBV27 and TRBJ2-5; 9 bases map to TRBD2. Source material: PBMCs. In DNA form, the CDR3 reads TGTGCCACCTCCGGAGTAGCGGGGGCAGAGACCCAGTACTTC. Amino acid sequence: CATSGVAGAETQYF.